A selection of T cell receptor beta chains follows, all from one sample in a study of blood T cell repertoires in COVID-19. Data came from immunoSEQ multiplex PCR; TCRdb stores just in-frame clones and leaves some out. Here the sample spans some 68,000 clones, approximately 89% being singletons. Sequenced input: peripheral blood. The receptor set was obtained from a man aged 45 to 65 with active COVID-19. The conserved cysteine and the conserved F or W are not part of the CDR3 here.

TRBJ1-1	14	TRBV11-2	ASKGPRTGENTEAF
TRBJ1-2	10	TRBV3-1/TRBV3-2	ASSQGPNGYT
TRBJ2-1	13	TRBV5-4	ASSLSGGGRDEQF
TRBJ2-3	11	TRBV10-3	AISGRAGDTQY
TRBJ1-4	11	TRBV9	ASSPPGNEKLF
TRBJ2-2	13	TRBV9	ASGPGQGPSGELF
TRBJ2-7	13	TRBV11-1	ASSLQRGGSREQY
TRBJ1-1	13	TRBV5-3	ARSLVEGENTEAF
TRBJ1-3	14	TRBV6-5	ASSSARGGSGNTIY
TRBJ1-2	12	TRBV6-5	ASSYSEGQGPYT
TRBJ2-2	12	TRBV15	ATRGQGTTGELF
TRBJ1-6	11	TRBV5-1	ASSTVSDSPLH
TRBJ1-1	10	TRBV2	ASRGGPTEAF
TRBJ2-5	11	TRBV5-1	ASSFGTEETQY
TRBJ2-6	13	TRBV5-8	ASSNTGSGANVLT
TRBJ2-7	11	TRBV5-6	ASSLLQRAEQY
TRBJ1-5	14	TRBV6-6	ASSHFRTGSNQPQH
TRBJ2-1	11	TRBV11-2	ASSLAGNNEQF
TRBJ1-1	12	TRBV4-1	ASSQERRNTEAF
TRBJ1-2	11	TRBV6-5	ASSWTGGNGYT
TRBJ2-1	12	TRBV5-8	ASMLAAAYNEQF
TRBJ1-6	14	TRBV3-1/TRBV3-2	ASSQAPDSINSPLH
TRBJ2-3	14	TRBV4-1	ASSQVQGTSTDTQY
TRBJ1-1	12	TRBV3-1/TRBV3-2	ASSQEEGWSEAF
TRBJ2-6	14	TRBV7-2	ASSLGGSSGANVLT
TRBJ1-6	13	TRBV6-5	ASSQGSSYNSPLH
TRBJ2-3	13	TRBV4-1	ASSHSGEHTDTQY
TRBJ2-1	11	TRBV6-5	ASRPGQVYEQF
TRBJ1-4	12	TRBV18	ASSPDRLNEKLF
TRBJ2-5	13	TRBV11-2	ASSFASGGKETQY
TRBJ2-3	13	TRBV20-1	SASRSSGRADTQY
TRBJ2-5	12	TRBV2	ASNAAQYQETQY
TRBJ2-7	14	TRBV2	ASSEGGGSYFYEQY
TRBJ2-1	14	TRBV3-1/TRBV3-2	ASSSGVAGGLDEQF
TRBJ2-3	13	TRBV29-1	SVEDRGLGTDTQY
TRBJ2-5	10	TRBV6-5	ASSYRGETQY
TRBJ2-5	15	TRBV5-1	ASSSGLARNPQETQY
TRBJ1-1	10	TRBV6-6	ASSYRDTEAF
TRBJ1-2	12	TRBV19	ASSLAGGGYGYT
TRBJ2-7	12	TRBV19	ASNAGTQTNEQY
TRBJ2-3	14	TRBV6-1	ASSDVVASGADTQY
TRBJ2-5	9	TRBV7-9	ASSPSETQY
TRBJ2-2	12	TRBV29-1	SGERGGNTGELF
TRBJ1-2	9	TRBV6-5	ASRDSYGYT
TRBJ2-2	12	TRBV5-4	ASSRTGGTGELF
TRBJ2-3	13	TRBV7-2	ASSLRTGGSDTQY